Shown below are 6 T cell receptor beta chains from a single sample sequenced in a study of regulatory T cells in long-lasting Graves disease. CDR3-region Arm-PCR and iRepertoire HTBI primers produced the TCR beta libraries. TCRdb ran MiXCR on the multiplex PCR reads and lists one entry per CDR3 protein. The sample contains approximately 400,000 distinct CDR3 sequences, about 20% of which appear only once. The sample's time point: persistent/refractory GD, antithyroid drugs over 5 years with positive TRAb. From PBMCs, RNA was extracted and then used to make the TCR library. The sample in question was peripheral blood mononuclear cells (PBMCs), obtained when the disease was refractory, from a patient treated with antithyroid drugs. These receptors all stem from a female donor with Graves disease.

Here the CDR3 reads CASSYEAGGPETGELFF. The CDR3 DNA follows: TGTGCCAGCAGTTACGAAGCGGGAGGGCCAGAGACCGGGGAGCTGTTTTTT. The chain has TRBV6-5 and TRBJ2-2, with 10 bases lining up with TRBD2. J was trimmed by 5 bases and V by 2 bases; bases with no gene match: 8. The CDR3 runs to 17 residues. Germline V CDR1 and CDR2: MNHEY, SVGAGI.

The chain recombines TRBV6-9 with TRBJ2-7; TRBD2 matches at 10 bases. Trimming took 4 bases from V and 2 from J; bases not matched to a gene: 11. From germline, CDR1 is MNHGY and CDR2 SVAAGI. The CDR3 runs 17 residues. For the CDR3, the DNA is TGTGCCAGCAGTTCCTCGGCTAGCGGGAGAATTACCTACGAGCAGTACTTC. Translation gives CASSSSASGRITYEQYF.

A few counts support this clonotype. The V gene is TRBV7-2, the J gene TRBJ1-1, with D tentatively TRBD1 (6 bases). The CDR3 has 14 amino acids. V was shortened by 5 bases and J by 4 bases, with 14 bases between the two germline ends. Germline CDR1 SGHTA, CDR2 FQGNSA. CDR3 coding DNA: TGTGCCAGCAGCCCTCGGAGAGGGGGCACTGAAGCTTTCTTT. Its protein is CASSPRRGGTEAFF.

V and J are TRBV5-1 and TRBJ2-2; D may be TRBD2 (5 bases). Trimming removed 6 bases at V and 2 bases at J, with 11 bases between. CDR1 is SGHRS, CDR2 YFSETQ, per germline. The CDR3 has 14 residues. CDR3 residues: CASTPGVNTGELFF. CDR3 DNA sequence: TGCGCCAGCACCCCCGGGGTAAACACCGGGGAGCTGTTTTTT.

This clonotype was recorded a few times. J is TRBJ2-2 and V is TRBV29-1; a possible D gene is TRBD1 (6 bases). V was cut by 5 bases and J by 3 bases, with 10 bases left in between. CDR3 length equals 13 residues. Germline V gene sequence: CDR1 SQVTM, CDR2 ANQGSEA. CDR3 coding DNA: TGCAGCGTTAGGGGGTCCGACACCGGGGAGCTGTTTTTT. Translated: CSVRGSDTGELFF.

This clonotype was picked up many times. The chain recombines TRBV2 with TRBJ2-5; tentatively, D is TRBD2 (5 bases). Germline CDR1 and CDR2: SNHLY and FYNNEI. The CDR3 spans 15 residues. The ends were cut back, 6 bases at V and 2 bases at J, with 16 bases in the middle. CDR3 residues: CASRSRRSLQETQYF. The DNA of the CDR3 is TGTGCCAGCAGGTCCCGGAGGAGTCTTCAAGAGACCCAGTACTTC.